The 17 T cell receptor beta chains reported below all come from one sample, sequenced in a study of siplizumab effects on memory and regulatory T cells. This table comes from immunoSEQ multiplex PCR, and its TCRdb copy is limited to in-frame clones, with some not included. The repertoire includes approximately 60,000 clones, 79% of them detected once, and approximately 0.38% sits in the top ten. The sequenced sample was memory CD4+ T cells sorted from blood. Receptors originate from a human donor in good health.

As concerns this clone: An end of the junction does not agree with germline; a read error may underlie this. This chain joins TRBV5-1 and TRBJ1-6, with TRBD1 identical over 7 bases. Germline-derived CDR1 and CDR2 are SGHRS and YFSETQ. This CDR3 contains 14 residues. The CDR3 sequence is CASSLGQTNSPLHF. The CDR3 DNA follows: TGCGCCAGCAGTTTGGGACAGACAAATTCACCCCTCCACTTT.

The chain is built from TRBV23-1 and TRBJ1-4; D ambiguous. TRBV23-1 is filed as an ORF, its function uncertain. V gave up 2 bases and J gave up 0 bases, with 10 bases separating them. The CDR3 extends over 16 amino acids. The CDR3, as DNA: TGCGCCAGCAGTCAACGGAGGGTTTCAACTAATGAAAAACTGTTTTTT. It translates to CASSQRRVSTNEKLFF.

The chain joins TRBV5-1 to TRBJ2-5; D uncertain. The length of the CDR3 is 12 residues. Germline V gene data show CDR1 as SGHRS and CDR2 as YFSETQ. V lost 4 bases, J lost 4 bases, and 8 bases lay in between. In DNA, the CDR3 is TGCGCCAGCAGCCTTTTTGGAGAGACCCAGTACTTC. This translates into CASSLFGETQYF.

The chain has TRBV18 and TRBJ1-4, with a possible D match to TRBD1 (5 bases). V dropped 0 bases and J dropped 8 bases, with 19 bases sitting between them. From germline, CDR1 is KGHSH and CDR2 LQKENI. This CDR3 is 17 amino acids long. CDR3 region: CASSPPRQGRFEEKLFF. The CDR3 DNA reads TGTGCCAGCTCACCACCGAGGCAGGGAAGGTTCGAGGAAAAACTGTTTTTT.

DNA for the CDR3: TGTGCCAGCTCGCACCGGGACACCCAAGAGACCCAGTACTTC. Protein sequence: CASSHRDTQETQYF. This chain connects TRBV18 to TRBJ2-5, with a weak D call TRBD1 (6 bases). Trimming pared 6 bases from V and 1 base from J, leaving 12 bases between. The CDR3 covers 14 residues. The germline V gene encodes CDR1 KGHSH and CDR2 LQKENI.

In its sample, this clone was seen a few times. The rearrangement uses TRBV5-1 and TRBJ2-1; D remains unclear. The germline CDR1 and CDR2 sequences are SGHRS and YFSETQ. With 0 bases removed from V and 5 bases from J, the gap between germline ends came to 9 bases. This CDR3 comprises 14 residues. CDR3 nucleotides: TGCGCCAGCAGCTTGGGGGGTTTCGACAATGAGCAGTTCTTC. As protein: CASSLGGFDNEQFF.

This chain connects TRBV5-5 to TRBJ1-3; 10 bases map to TRBD1. The CDR3 contains 15 residues. Trimming took 1 base from V and 8 from J; bases not matched to a gene: 6. Germline CDR1 is SGHKS and CDR2 is YYEKEE (reference sequence). DNA of the CDR3: TGTGCCAGCAGCTTGTGGACAGGGGGTGTCGACACCATATATTTT. Translation: CASSLWTGGVDTIYF.

This clone has just a few counts. The genes are TRBV6-5 and TRBJ1-6; TRBD1 might be the D (6 bases). Trimming left V 2 bases short and J 5 bases short, with 13 bases between. The germline gives CDR1 MNHEY, CDR2 SVGAGI. This CDR3 comprises 16 residues. The CDR3 DNA reads as TGTGCCAGCAGTTACGGGGACAACCAGAATAATTCACCCCTCCACTTT. Protein product: CASSYGDNQNNSPLHF.

The chain combines TRBV10-3 with TRBJ1-5; D might be TRBD1 (5 bases). The CDR3 sequence is 13 residues long. Germline V gene sequence: CDR1 ENHRY, CDR2 SYGVKD. The V end lost 9 bases, the J end lost 4 bases, and 13 bases lay between the germline ends. The CDR3 reads CAMTGGPNQPQHF. The CDR3 DNA sequence: TGTGCCATGACGGGGGGACCAAATCAGCCCCAGCATTTT.

The rearrangement uses TRBV5-1 and TRBJ2-2; TRBD2 aligns across 7 bases. This CDR3 spans 14 amino acids. Germline CDR1 reads SGHRS; CDR2 reads YFSETQ. The ends lost 4 bases at V and 3 bases at J; junction bases unmatched: 3. In DNA form, the CDR3 reads TGCGCCAGCAGCACCCTAGCGGACACCGGGGAGCTGTTTTTT. It specifies CASSTLADTGELFF.

The chain links TRBV7-9 to TRBJ2-7, with TRBD1 identical over 8 bases. The germline V gene encodes CDR1 SEHNR and CDR2 FQNEAQ (reference sequence). This CDR3 region has 15 residues. Trimming cost V 4 bases and J 2 bases; bases outside gene matches: 7. The CDR3 spells CASSSFRDRPYEQYF. CDR3 nucleotide sequence: TGTGCCAGCAGCTCCTTCCGGGACAGGCCCTACGAGCAGTACTTC.

The gene calls are TRBV9 and TRBJ2-2; 10 positions match TRBD2. The germline V gene encodes CDR1 SGDLS and CDR2 YYNGEE. This CDR3 region has 14 residues. V lost 4 bases to trimming and J lost 6 bases; unmatched junction nucleotides: 3. CDR3 in amino acids: CASSLLAGSGELFF. The CDR3 DNA is TGTGCCAGCAGCTTACTAGCGGGGTCCGGGGAGCTGTTTTTT.

The chain has TRBV18 and TRBJ1-1, with D possibly matching TRBD1 (5 bases). This CDR3 is 13 amino acids long. Trimming took 8 bases from V and 11 from J, leaving 21 bases between them. The germline V gene encodes CDR1 KGHSH and CDR2 LQKENI. The CDR3, as DNA: TGTGCCAGCGTGTTCAACGAGCGGGGGGACGCTTTCTTT. It yields the protein CASVFNERGDAFF.

The rearrangement uses TRBV6-6 and TRBJ1-1, with TRBD1 matching over 9 bases. Germline values: CDR1 MNHNY, CDR2 SVGAGI (reference sequence). V lost 5 bases and J lost 6; bases outside the gene matches: 4. The CDR3 covers 13 residues. CDR3 nucleotide sequence: TGTGCCAGCAGTGGGGACAGGGAGGCTGAAGCTTTCTTT. Its translation: CASSGDREAEAFF.

The chain joins TRBV2 to TRBJ1-3; D might be TRBD1 (5 bases). The germline V gene has CDR1 SNHLY and CDR2 FYNNEI. The CDR3 length is 15 residues. Trimming stripped 10 bases from V and 3 bases from J, with 19 bases between. Written as DNA, the CDR3 is TGTGCCACCCGAGGCCGGACATTTGATGGAAACACCATATATTTT. It translates to CATRGRTFDGNTIYF.

This chain links TRBV7-5 with TRBJ1-2; the table's D call, TRBD1, was not checked against the DNA. TRBV7-5 is a recognized pseudogene. The CDR3 loop spans 14 amino acids. DNA for the CDR3: TGTGTCAGAAGCTTAGACTTGGACAGGGCGAGCTACACCTTC. Translated: CVRSLDLDRASYTF.

The gene calls are TRBV4-1 and TRBJ1-1; D possibly corresponds to TRBD1 (6 bases). The length of the CDR3 is 16 residues. Per the germline V gene, CDR1 is MGHRA and CDR2 is YSYEKL. Trimming stripped 0 bases from V and 4 bases from J, with 15 bases between. The CDR3 DNA reads as TGCGCCAGCAGCCAAGACCCGGGGGCAAGAGTCACTGAAGCTTTCTTT. Its translation: CASSQDPGARVTEAFF.